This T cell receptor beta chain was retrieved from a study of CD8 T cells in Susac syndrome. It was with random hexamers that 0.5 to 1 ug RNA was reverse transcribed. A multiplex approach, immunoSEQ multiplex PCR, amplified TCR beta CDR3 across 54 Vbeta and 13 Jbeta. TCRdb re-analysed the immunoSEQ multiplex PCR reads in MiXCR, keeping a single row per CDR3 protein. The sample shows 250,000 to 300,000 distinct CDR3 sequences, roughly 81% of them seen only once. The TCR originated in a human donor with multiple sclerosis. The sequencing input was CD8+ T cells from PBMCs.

CDR3 protein: CASSPQGAGNEQFF. DNA for the CDR3: TGTGCCAGCAGCCCCCAGGGGGCGGGGAATGAGCAGTTCTTC. The J gene is TRBJ2-1, the V gene TRBV5-6; 8 bases match TRBD1. The CDR3 has 14 residues. Germline V gives CDR1 SGHDT, CDR2 YYEEEE. With V trimmed by 4 bases and J by 7 bases, 7 bases remained unmatched.